What follows are 23 T cell receptor beta chains derived from one specimen sequenced in a study of T-cell memory formation after mild COVID-19. MiXCR was run by TCRdb on the 5' RACE reads, yielding one entry per CDR3 protein. This table holds around 200,000 distinct CDR3 sequences, about 18% found once. Sequenced: PBMCs or a T cell subset sorted from them (not recorded which). These receptor sequences come from a man aged 18 to 29 who had mild COVID-19 (a few samples of this study predate the infection). Cell type and time point are not known.

This clonotype was picked up a small number of times. This chain joins TRBV5-1 and TRBJ2-7; no definite D call. The CDR3 contains 12 residues. V shed 4 bases and J shed 6 bases, with 11 bases lying between them. Germline V gene lookup returns CDR1 SGHRS and CDR2 YFSETQ. As DNA, the CDR3 is TGCGCCAGCAGCCTACGGTCCGGCGAGCAGTACTTC. Amino acids: CASSLRSGEQYF. The complete variable domain, with remaining parts taken from reference TRBV5-1 and TRBJ2-7, reads KAGVTQTPRYLIKTRGQQVTLSCSPISGHRSVSWYQQTPGQGLQFLFEYFSETQRNKGNFPGRFSGRQFSNSRSEMNVSTLELGDSALYLCASSLRSGEQYFGPGTRLTVT.

The chain links TRBV4-2 to TRBJ2-5; 8 bases line up with TRBD2. The germline V gene has CDR1 LGHNA and CDR2 YNFKEQ. The ends lost 1 base at V and 5 bases at J; junction bases unmatched: 12. The CDR3 length is 17 residues. The CDR3 here is CASSQGDGGGPRETQYF. The CDR3, as DNA: TGTGCCAGCAGCCAAGGGGATGGCGGGGGGCCAAGGGAGACCCAGTACTTC.

This clonotype was detected a few times. This chain connects TRBV11-2 to TRBJ2-7; D is unresolved. V lost 0 bases to trimming and J lost 4 bases, with 7 bases between them. This CDR3 region has 13 residues. Germline loops: CDR1 SGHAT, CDR2 FQNNGV. This CDR3 reads CASSLDRGYEQYV. In DNA form, the CDR3 reads TGTGCCAGCAGCTTAGATCGAGGTTACGAGCAGTACGTC.

This clonotype occurred many times. V is TRBV5-1 and J is TRBJ2-1; D is possibly TRBD2 (5 bases). There are 11 residues in the CDR3. Germline CDR1 SGHRS, CDR2 YFSETQ. Trimming left V 4 bases short and J 10 bases short, with 9 bases between. The CDR3 DNA reads as TGCGCCAGCAGCGCTAGCATGGAGCAGTTCTTC. Translation gives CASSASMEQFF.

The J gene is TRBJ2-5, the V gene TRBV6-2 or TRBV6-3; perhaps TRBD2 as D (6 bases). Trimming stripped 4 bases from V and 4 bases from J, with 10 bases between. This CDR3 region has 13 residues. CDR1 MNHEY and CDR2 SVGEGT come from the germline V gene. The CDR3, as DNA: TGTGCCAGCAGTTCGGCGGGGTCAGAGACCCAGTACTTC. Translated, it gives CASSSAGSETQYF.

The chain uses TRBV12-3 or TRBV12-4 and TRBJ1-2, with D perhaps matching TRBD1 (5 bases). The CDR3 is 11 residues long. Trimming took 4 bases from V and 7 from J, leaving 7 bases between them. The CDR3 reads CASSSGSGYTF. Here the CDR3 DNA reads TGTGCCAGCAGTTCAGGGAGTGGCTACACCTTC.

This clonotype has more than one count but fewer than ten. This rearrangement joins TRBV24-1 to TRBJ2-3; 9 nucleotides agree with TRBD1. The CDR3 sequence is 17 residues long. With V trimmed by 4 bases and J by 0 bases, 7 bases remained unmatched. Germline V lookup: CDR1 KGHDR, CDR2 SFDVKD. CDR3 coding DNA: TGTGCCACCAGTGAGCTAAAGACAGGGGGGAGCACAGATACGCAGTATTTT. Protein: CATSELKTGGSTDTQYF.

This clonotype was detected many times. The V gene is TRBV4-3, the J gene TRBJ2-2; TRBD1 might be the D (6 bases). Germline values: CDR1 LGHNA, CDR2 YSLEER. The CDR3 runs 18 residues. Deletions cut 0 bases from V and 0 bases from J, with 14 bases between. CDR3 residues: CASSQEDSSDSNTGELFF. In DNA, the CDR3 is TGCGCCAGCAGCCAAGAGGACAGCTCAGACTCGAACACCGGGGAGCTGTTTTTT.

A few counts support this clonotype. The chain carries TRBV12-3 or TRBV12-4 and TRBJ1-2; perhaps TRBD1 as D (6 bases). The CDR3 is made up of 12 amino acids. V lost 5 bases and J lost 7, with 11 bases in between. CDR3 nucleotide sequence: TGTGCCAGCAGTCCACAGGGTGGTGGCTACACCTTC. Its protein is CASSPQGGGYTF.

The genes are TRBV5-4 and TRBJ2-7, with D possibly called TRBD1 or TRBD2 (5 bases each). Per germline, CDR1 SGHNT and CDR2 YYREEE (reference sequence). Deletions cut 5 bases from V and 6 bases from J, with 12 bases between. The CDR3 spans 12 residues. CDR3 in DNA: TGTGCCAGCAGGGGGGAATCCGGCGAGCAGTACTTC. Residues: CASRGESGEQYF.

This clonotype was detected a few times. In nucleotides, the CDR3 is TGTGCCAGCGGGGAACAGGGCAAACTGTTTTTT. This encodes CASGEQGKLFF. The gene calls are TRBV6-2 or TRBV6-3 and TRBJ1-4; TRBD1 might be the D (6 bases). Per germline, CDR1 MNHEY and CDR2 SVGEGT. There are 11 residues in the CDR3. Deletions cut 8 bases from V and 11 bases from J, with 12 bases between.

This clonotype was detected only a few times. V is TRBV7-3 and J is TRBJ2-3; 8 nucleotides align to TRBD2. This CDR3 has 15 amino acids. Germline CDR1 is SGHTA and CDR2 is FQGTGA. Losses at the gene ends were 2 bases for V and 3 bases for J; bases not matched to a gene: 4. CDR3 sequence (DNA): TGTGCCAGCAGCTTAGCGGGGGGTCGGACAGATACGCAGTATTTT. This translates into CASSLAGGRTDTQYF.

This rearrangement joins TRBV11-2 to TRBJ2-2; D might be TRBD1 or TRBD2, each matching 5 bases. Germline values: CDR1 SGHAT, CDR2 FQNNGV. The CDR3 sequence is 14 residues long. Between the trimmed V and J ends, which lost 3 bases and 3 bases, there was a span of 8 bases. This chain's CDR3 is CASSLGVHTGELFF. Here the CDR3 DNA reads TGTGCCAGCAGCTTGGGGGTGCACACCGGGGAGCTGTTTTTT.

This clonotype was seen ten or more times. The chain is built from TRBV6-2 or TRBV6-3 and TRBJ2-3, with D uncertain. V was shortened by 0 bases and J by 2 bases, with 9 bases between the two germline ends. Germline CDR1 reads MNHEY; CDR2 reads SVGEGT. This CDR3 is built from 15 residues. The CDR3 nucleotides read TGTGCCAGCAGTTACTCCGAGACCGACACAGATACGCAGTATTTT. It encodes CASSYSETDTDTQYF.

This clonotype appeared a single time. The CDR3 nucleotides read TGTGCCAGCAGTTCCTTAGGGACAGGGGACTATGGCTACACCTTC. It codes for CASSSLGTGDYGYTF. V and J are TRBV28 and TRBJ1-2; TRBD1 aligns across 10 bases. V trimming: 4 bases; J trimming: 3 bases; junction bases outside the gene matches: 5. This CDR3 has 15 residues. CDR1 is MDHEN, CDR2 SYDVKM, per germline.

This sequence joins TRBV7-8 and TRBJ2-1; TRBD2 matches 11 bases. The V and J ends lost 4 bases and 9 bases, in that order; junction bases with no gene match: 11. This CDR3 spans 16 amino acids. The germline gives CDR1 SGHVS, CDR2 FQNEAQ. CDR3 bases: TGTGCCAGCAGCTCCCTAGCGGGGGGCTCTGTAGGTGAGCAGTTCTTC. Translating it yields CASSSLAGGSVGEQFF. Combining the CDR3 with reference TRBV7-8 and TRBJ2-1 gives the whole variable domain GAGVSQSPRYKVAKRGQDVALRCDPISGHVSLFWYQQALGQGPEFLTYFQNEAQLDKSGLPSDRFFAERPEGSVSTLKIQRTQQEDSAVYLCASSSLAGGSVGEQFFGPGTRLTVL.

The V and J genes are TRBV5-4 and TRBJ1-6, with D perhaps TRBD1 (5 bases). The length of the CDR3 is 14 residues. Germline CDR1 reads SGHNT; CDR2 reads YYREEE (reference sequence). V gave up 3 bases and J gave up 5 bases, with 9 bases separating them. The CDR3 bases are TGTGCCAGCAGCTCCCCGGGGGATAATTCACCCCTCCACTTT. Translation: CASSSPGDNSPLHF.

V is TRBV28 and J is TRBJ2-7; D call uncertain. From germline, CDR1 is MDHEN and CDR2 SYDVKM. V lost 2 bases, J lost 0 bases, and 8 bases lay in between. The CDR3 is 14 residues long. The CDR3 loop is CASSLVLSSYEQYF. CDR3 sequence (DNA): TGTGCCAGCAGTTTAGTGCTGAGCTCCTACGAGCAGTACTTC.

This clonotype came up a few times. The J gene is TRBJ1-1, the V gene TRBV4-3; D may be TRBD1 (6 bases). V was shortened by 0 bases and J by 7 bases, with 15 bases between the two germline ends. Germline loops: CDR1 LGHNA, CDR2 YSLEER. The CDR3 runs to 15 residues. The CDR3 region has the DNA TGCGCCAGCAGCCAAGATATTCGGGGGGCGCGTGAAGCTTTCTTT. Translated, it gives CASSQDIRGAREAFF.

This clonotype was seen more than once but under ten times. This rearrangement joins TRBV5-1 to TRBJ2-7, with 9 bases fitting TRBD1. The J segment lost 8 bases and the V segment lost 3 bases, leaving 6 bases of the junction unmatched. CDR3 length: 13 amino acids. The V gene's germline CDR1 is SGHRS and CDR2 YFSETQ. The DNA of the CDR3 is TGCGCCAGCAGCTCGGGACAGGGAGAGAAGCAGTACGTC. This translates into CASSSGQGEKQYV.

This chain's CDR3 is CASSYLAHYEQYF. The CDR3 bases are TGTGCCAGCAGCTATCTTGCGCACTACGAGCAGTACTTC. The chain uses TRBV6-2 or TRBV6-3 and TRBJ2-7; no firm D call. Germline V gene lookup returns CDR1 MNHEY and CDR2 SVGEGT. The CDR3 is 13 amino acids. V shed 6 bases and J shed 3 bases, with 12 bases lying between them.

This clonotype showed up many times. The V call is TRBV7-2, the J call TRBJ2-1; 7 positions agree with TRBD2. In germline, CDR1 is SGHTA, CDR2 FQGNSA. The CDR3 is made up of 13 amino acids. J gave up 6 bases and V 6 bases, and 5 bases lay outside the gene matches. The CDR3 coding sequence is TGTGCCAGCAGATTCGGCGGGGGCAATGAGCAGTTCTTC. Its translation is CASRFGGGNEQFF.

The chain employs TRBV4-1 and TRBJ2-1; D ambiguous. Between the trimmed V and J ends, which lost 0 bases and 2 bases, there was a span of 8 bases. CDR1 MGHRA and CDR2 YSYEKL come from the germline V gene. The length of the CDR3 is 15 residues. CDR3 sequence: CASSQDRGAYNEQFF. The CDR3 nucleotides are TGCGCCAGCAGCCAAGATCGAGGCGCCTACAATGAGCAGTTCTTC.